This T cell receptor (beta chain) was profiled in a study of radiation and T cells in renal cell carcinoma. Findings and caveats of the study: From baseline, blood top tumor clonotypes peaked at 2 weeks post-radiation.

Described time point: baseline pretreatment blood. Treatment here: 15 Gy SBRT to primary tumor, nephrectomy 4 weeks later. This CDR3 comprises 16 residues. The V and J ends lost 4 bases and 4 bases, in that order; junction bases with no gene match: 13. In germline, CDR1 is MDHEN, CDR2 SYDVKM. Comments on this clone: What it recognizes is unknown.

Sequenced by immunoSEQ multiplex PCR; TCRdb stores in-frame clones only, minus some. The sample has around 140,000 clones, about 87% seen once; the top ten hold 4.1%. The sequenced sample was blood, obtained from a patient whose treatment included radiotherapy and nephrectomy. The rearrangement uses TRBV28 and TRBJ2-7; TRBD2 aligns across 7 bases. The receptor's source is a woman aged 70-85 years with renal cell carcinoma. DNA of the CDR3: TGTGCCAGCAGTTCCCAATCCCCGGGACTACAATACGAGCAGTACTTC. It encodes CASSSQSPGLQYEQYF. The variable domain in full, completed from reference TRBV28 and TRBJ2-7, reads DVKVTQSSRYLVKRTGEKVFLECVQDMDHENMFWYRQDPGLGLRLIYFSYDVKMKEKGDIPEGYSVSREKKERFSLILESASTNQTSMYLCASSSQSPGLQYEQYFGPGTRLTVT.